A selection of T cell receptor beta chains follows, all from one sample in a study of blood T cells in healthy people across ages. TCRdb ran MiXCR on the 5' RACE reads and lists one entry per CDR3 protein. The sample carries roughly 1.9 million distinct CDR3 sequences, roughly 43% recorded once. What was sequenced was blood. Every receptor here comes from a human donor in good health. Each CDR3 is given with its conserved first and last residue. D genes are given only for firm matches. Not all rows give a size; the values are once, few, many and, for expanded clones, a class.

clone_size,j_call,d_call,v_call,cdr3_nt,cdr3_aa
NA,TRBJ2-3,TRBD1,TRBV18,TGTGCCAGCTCACCAACAGGACAGGGCACAGATACGCAGTATTTT,CASSPTGQGTDTQYF
NA,TRBJ1-2,NA,TRBV20-1,TGCAGTGCTAGAGTCCCGAGGGCAGGCTCCAGCGGCTACACCTTC,CSARVPRAGSSGYTF
few,TRBJ2-1,TRBD1,TRBV4-1,TGCGCCAGCAGCCAAGACTCCGGGACAGGGGGTAGCAATGAGCAGTTCTTC,CASSQDSGTGGSNEQFF
few,TRBJ2-1,TRBD1,TRBV3-1,TGTGCCAGCAGCCTATCTCCGGGACAGGGAGATGAGCAGTTCTTC,CASSLSPGQGDEQFF
NA,TRBJ2-7,NA,TRBV25-1,TGTGCCAGCAGTCCCCAGGGCTGGGGGGGCCGTTTCTACGAGCAGTACTTC,CASSPQGWGGRFYEQYF
few,TRBJ2-4,NA,TRBV5-5,TGTGCCAGCAGCACGACAGGACTAGCCAAAAACATTCAGTACTTC,CASSTTGLAKNIQYF
few,TRBJ1-5,NA,TRBV20-1,TGCAGTGCTAGAGTGTCTCCGGTCGGCCTTCGCTATCAGCCCCAGCATTTT,CSARVSPVGLRYQPQHF
NA,TRBJ2-1,TRBD2,TRBV12-3/TRBV12-4,TGTGCCAGCACCCCCCGCCTGACTAGCGGGGTCAACAATGAGCAGTTCTTC,CASTPRLTSGVNNEQFF
NA,TRBJ1-1,NA,TRBV7-3,TGTGCCAGCAGCTTATCCAGGGAGTTGACTGAAGCTTTCTTT,CASSLSRELTEAFF
few,TRBJ2-1,TRBD2,TRBV7-2,TGTGCCAGCAGCCCCATAGGGGTAGCGGGGGACAATGAGCAGTTCTTC,CASSPIGVAGDNEQFF
NA,TRBJ2-1,TRBD1,TRBV7-2,TGTGCCAGCAGCTACCGGGACAGGGACTACAATGAGCAGTTCTTC,CASSYRDRDYNEQFF
NA,TRBJ2-2,NA,TRBV5-1,TGCGCCAGCAGCCTGACCCTTTCGGCCGGGGAGCTGTTTTTT,CASSLTLSAGELFF
NA,TRBJ2-7,NA,TRBV14,TGTGCCAGCAGCCGATCCGGTATCGGCGAGCAGTACTTC,CASSRSGIGEQYF
many,TRBJ2-6,NA,TRBV7-9,TGTGCCAGCAGCGTTTGGTCCCCCTCTGGGGCCAACGTCCTGACTTTC,CASSVWSPSGANVLTF
NA,TRBJ2-7,TRBD1,TRBV27,TGTGCCAGCAGTACAAGACAGGGGTCCCACGAGCAGTACTTC,CASSTRQGSHEQYF
NA,TRBJ2-5,TRBD2,TRBV7-9,TGTGCCAGCAGCCCAGGCGGGGGATTGTACCAAGAGACCCAGTACTTC,CASSPGGGLYQETQYF
few,TRBJ2-1,TRBD1,TRBV20-1,TGCAGTGCCTTGGACAGGGGGCGAAGTCCCTACAATGAGCAGTTCTTC,CSALDRGRSPYNEQFF
few,TRBJ2-1,TRBD2,TRBV6-2/TRBV6-3,TGTGCCAGCAGCGGGACTAGCGGGGGGGTCGGTGAGCAGTTCTTC,CASSGTSGGVGEQFF
many,TRBJ2-5,NA,TRBV29-1,TGCAGCGTGGTACTAGCAATTCCAGAGACCCAGTACTTC,CSVVLAIPETQYF
NA,TRBJ1-2,NA,TRBV7-2,TGTGCCAGCGGCTTAGAAAGGGGGGGCGCCGGGTATGGCTACACCTTC,CASGLERGGAGYGYTF
NA,TRBJ1-2,NA,TRBV20-1,TGCAGTGCCTCGACAGATTATGGCTACACCTTC,CSASTDYGYTF
NA,TRBJ2-4,TRBD1,TRBV4-2,TGTGCCAGCAGCCACCGGGACAGGGTATCAGTTGACATTCAGTACTTC,CASSHRDRVSVDIQYF
NA,TRBJ2-2,NA,TRBV7-3,TGTGCCAGCAGGAGCGTTTCGAACACCGGGGAGCTGTTTTTT,CASRSVSNTGELFF